This T cell receptor (beta chain) was found in a study of shared clonotypes between healthy human individuals. Turning to the study itself: Every donor yielded three CD4 naive, three CD4 memory, two CD8 naive and one CD8 memory plate.

V dropped 5 bases and J dropped 0; count of bases not matched to a gene: 3. This CDR3 spans 16 amino acids. The germline gives CDR1 SGHVS, CDR2 FNYEAQ. On sorted subsets, replicate PCRs used approximately 190 ng DNA, or about 30,000 T cell genomes. The repertoire was sequenced with immunoSEQ multiplex PCR; TCRdb's copy has only in-frame clones and lacks some. Here the sample spans roughly 2.4 million clones, approximately 96% being singletons. This clonotype was obtained from a man aged 18 to 29 in good health. The sample was naive CD4+ T cells sorted from blood. This sample's subset: CD45RA+ positively selected. The V call is TRBV7-6, the J call TRBJ1-6; TRBD1 matches at 8 bases. Here the CDR3 reads CASSPTGGSYNSPLHF. Here the CDR3 DNA reads TGTGCCAGCAGCCCAACAGGGGGCTCCTATAATTCACCCCTCCACTTT.